This is a list of T cell receptor beta chains from one sample in a study of blood T cells in healthy people across ages. In TCRdb, the 5' RACE reads were re-called with MiXCR into one record per CDR3 protein. The table has 650,000 to 800,000 distinct CDR3 sequences, roughly 44% seen once; the top ten hold 15% to 25%. Sequencing was performed on blood. Receptor source: a man between 60 and 75 years old in good health. Both conserved end residues are part of each CDR3. A D gene is named only where the DNA matches it firmly. Clone size is shown for a subset of rows, as once, few, many or a class of expanded clone.

v_gene: TRBV4-1
j_gene: TRBJ2-1
d_gene: .
len: 13
abundance: .
CDR3nt: TGCGCCAGCCGAGGCCCAGGTATCAATGAGCAGTTCTTC
CDR3aa: CASRGPGINEQFF

v_gene: TRBV9
j_gene: TRBJ2-1
d_gene: .
len: 15
abundance: few
CDR3nt: TGTGCCAGCAGCCCCCGACAGGGAGGCAACAATGAGCAGTTCTTC
CDR3aa: CASSPRQGGNNEQFF

v_gene: TRBV12-3/TRBV12-4
j_gene: TRBJ2-1
d_gene: TRBD2
len: 14
abundance: .
CDR3nt: TGTGCCAGCAAGCCTAGCGGGGGGCCCAATGAGCAGTTCTTC
CDR3aa: CASKPSGGPNEQFF

v_gene: TRBV14
j_gene: TRBJ2-7
d_gene: TRBD1
len: 14
abundance: .
CDR3nt: TGTGCCAGCTGCCCAATCGGACAGGGAGAGGAGCAGTACTTC
CDR3aa: CASCPIGQGEEQYF

v_gene: TRBV20-1
j_gene: TRBJ2-7
d_gene: .
len: 13
abundance: few
CDR3nt: TGCAGTGCTCCCCGGGACGGATCCTACGAGCAGTACTTC
CDR3aa: CSAPRDGSYEQYF

v_gene: TRBV7-6
j_gene: TRBJ2-2
d_gene: .
len: 17
abundance: once
CDR3nt: TGTGCCAGCAGCCCACGAGCCGGGACTTCGAACACCGGGGAGCTGTTTTTT
CDR3aa: CASSPRAGTSNTGELFF

v_gene: TRBV10-3
j_gene: TRBJ1-2
d_gene: .
len: 14
abundance: .
CDR3nt: TGTGCCATCAGTGAGTCCGGGGATCACTATGGCTACACCTTC
CDR3aa: CAISESGDHYGYTF

v_gene: TRBV2
j_gene: TRBJ1-5
d_gene: .
len: 13
abundance: .
CDR3nt: TGTGCCAGCAGTCCTATCCGCAACGGCCCGGGGCATTTT
CDR3aa: CASSPIRNGPGHF

v_gene: TRBV12-3/TRBV12-4
j_gene: TRBJ1-2
d_gene: .
len: 13
abundance: .
CDR3nt: TGTGCCAGCAGTCGGACGTCTAACTATGGCTACACCTTC
CDR3aa: CASSRTSNYGYTF

v_gene: TRBV20-1
j_gene: TRBJ2-5
d_gene: .
len: 13
abundance: many
CDR3nt: TGCAGTGCTAGACAGGGTAACCAAGAGACCCAGTACTTC
CDR3aa: CSARQGNQETQYF

v_gene: TRBV7-9
j_gene: TRBJ2-2
d_gene: TRBD1
len: 17
abundance: .
CDR3nt: TGTGCCAGCAGCCTATTACTTCGGACAGGGGACACCGGGGAGCTGTTTTTT
CDR3aa: CASSLLLRTGDTGELFF

v_gene: TRBV29-1
j_gene: TRBJ2-1
d_gene: TRBD2
len: 15
abundance: .
CDR3nt: TGCAGCGTTAGGCTAGCGGGAGACCCTAACAATGAGCAGTTCTTC
CDR3aa: CSVRLAGDPNNEQFF

v_gene: TRBV15
j_gene: TRBJ1-5
d_gene: TRBD1
len: 16
abundance: .
CDR3nt: TGTGCCACCAGCAGATACCACGCAGGGGGTCAGCAGCCCCAGCATTTT
CDR3aa: CATSRYHAGGQQPQHF

v_gene: TRBV5-1
j_gene: TRBJ2-1
d_gene: TRBD1
len: 15
abundance: many
CDR3nt: TGCGCCAGCAGCTTACCGGGACAGGGTATTAATGAGCAGTTCTTC
CDR3aa: CASSLPGQGINEQFF

v_gene: TRBV5-1
j_gene: TRBJ2-7
d_gene: TRBD1
len: 14
abundance: .
CDR3nt: TGCGCCAGCAGCACCTCGACAGGGCCCTACGAGCAGTACTTC
CDR3aa: CASSTSTGPYEQYF

v_gene: TRBV7-6
j_gene: TRBJ2-5
d_gene: .
len: 16
abundance: few
CDR3nt: TGTGCCAGCAGGGGCAGGGCTAGTGAGGCACAAGAGACCCAGTACTTC
CDR3aa: CASRGRASEAQETQYF

v_gene: TRBV12-3/TRBV12-4
j_gene: TRBJ2-5
d_gene: TRBD1
len: 13
abundance: many
CDR3nt: TGTGCCAGCAGTCCGACAGGGGAGGAGACCCAGTACTTC
CDR3aa: CASSPTGEETQYF

v_gene: TRBV7-9
j_gene: TRBJ2-7
d_gene: .
len: 12
abundance: few
CDR3nt: TGTGCCAGCAGTTATCAGGGTTACGAGCAGTACTTC
CDR3aa: CASSYQGYEQYF

v_gene: TRBV15
j_gene: TRBJ2-7
d_gene: .
len: 16
abundance: .
CDR3nt: TGTGCCACCAGCAGAGATTGGGTGGGGTCCTCCTACGAGCAGTACTTC
CDR3aa: CATSRDWVGSSYEQYF

v_gene: TRBV6-2/TRBV6-3
j_gene: TRBJ1-1
d_gene: TRBD1
len: 13
abundance: .
CDR3nt: TGTGCCAGCATTGGACAGGGGACGACTGAAGCTTTCTTT
CDR3aa: CASIGQGTTEAFF

v_gene: TRBV12-3/TRBV12-4
j_gene: TRBJ2-1
d_gene: TRBD2
len: 17
abundance: few
CDR3nt: TGTGCCAGCAGTTTAATTAGCGGGGGGGTAGGGCTTAATGAGCAGTTCTTC
CDR3aa: CASSLISGGVGLNEQFF

v_gene: TRBV4-3
j_gene: TRBJ2-7
d_gene: .
len: 16
abundance: many
CDR3nt: TGCGCCAGCAGCCAAGAGCACCGGGACACCGCCTACGAGCAGTACTTC
CDR3aa: CASSQEHRDTAYEQYF

v_gene: TRBV10-3
j_gene: TRBJ2-1
d_gene: .
len: 12
abundance: few
CDR3nt: TGTGCCATCCTGACAGGAGGCGATGAGCAGTTCTTC
CDR3aa: CAILTGGDEQFF

v_gene: TRBV7-9
j_gene: TRBJ1-2
d_gene: .
len: 13
abundance: .
CDR3nt: TGTGCCAGCAGCGTACCGGGGGACCATGGCTACACCTTC
CDR3aa: CASSVPGDHGYTF

v_gene: TRBV6-5
j_gene: TRBJ2-7
d_gene: .
len: 16
abundance: once
CDR3nt: TGTGCCAGCAGTTACTCGTACAGGGTGAGCTCCTACGAGCAGTACTTC
CDR3aa: CASSYSYRVSSYEQYF

v_gene: TRBV9
j_gene: TRBJ2-6
d_gene: .
len: 18
abundance: .
CDR3nt: TGTGCCAGCAGCCCCCACAATTCAGGGGACGCTGGGGCCAACGTCCTGACTTTC
CDR3aa: CASSPHNSGDAGANVLTF

v_gene: TRBV11-2
j_gene: TRBJ2-2
d_gene: TRBD2
len: 15
abundance: .
CDR3nt: TGTGCCAGCAGCTTCCGAACTAGCGGTCCCGGGGAGCTGTTTTTT
CDR3aa: CASSFRTSGPGELFF

v_gene: TRBV20-1
j_gene: TRBJ1-2
d_gene: .
len: 17
abundance: .
CDR3nt: TGCAGTGCTTATGGGTTAATGGCTCTCAGGCTCAACTATGGCTACACCTTC
CDR3aa: CSAYGLMALRLNYGYTF

v_gene: TRBV12-3/TRBV12-4
j_gene: TRBJ1-5
d_gene: .
len: 15
abundance: few
CDR3nt: TGTGCCAGCAGCGCTCATAGGACAGTCAATCAGCCCCAGCATTTT
CDR3aa: CASSAHRTVNQPQHF

v_gene: TRBV5-4
j_gene: TRBJ2-7
d_gene: .
len: 15
abundance: few
CDR3nt: TGTGCCAGCAGCTTAAACCCCACCGGTGCCTACGAGCAGTACTTC
CDR3aa: CASSLNPTGAYEQYF

v_gene: TRBV4-3
j_gene: TRBJ2-7
d_gene: .
len: 15
abundance: .
CDR3nt: TGCACCAGCAGCCAATTACCAGGGGACTCCTACGAGCAGTACTTC
CDR3aa: CTSSQLPGDSYEQYF

v_gene: TRBV11-2
j_gene: TRBJ2-7
d_gene: .
len: 12
abundance: few
CDR3nt: TGTGCCGGCAGCCGGGATACCTACGAGCAGTACTTC
CDR3aa: CAGSRDTYEQYF

v_gene: TRBV2
j_gene: TRBJ2-4
d_gene: .
len: 15
abundance: few
CDR3nt: TGTGCCAGCAGTGAGGAGGGATTAGCCAAAAACATTCAGTACTTC
CDR3aa: CASSEEGLAKNIQYF

v_gene: TRBV4-3
j_gene: TRBJ2-2
d_gene: .
len: 14
abundance: .
CDR3nt: TGCGCCAGCAGCCAAGTAGGCAAACCCGGGGAGCTGTTTTTT
CDR3aa: CASSQVGKPGELFF

v_gene: TRBV2
j_gene: TRBJ2-7
d_gene: .
len: 13
abundance: few
CDR3nt: TGTGCCAATCGTCCAATCCTGTCCTACGAGCAGTACTTC
CDR3aa: CANRPILSYEQYF

v_gene: TRBV19
j_gene: TRBJ2-7
d_gene: .
len: 13
abundance: few
CDR3nt: TGTGCCAGTAGTTCGAGTTCCTACAATGAGCAGTACTTC
CDR3aa: CASSSSSYNEQYF

v_gene: TRBV4-3
j_gene: TRBJ2-7
d_gene: TRBD1
len: 16
abundance: few
CDR3nt: TGCGCCAGCAGCCAAGTGACCGGGACAGGGGGATACGAGCAGTACTTC
CDR3aa: CASSQVTGTGGYEQYF

v_gene: TRBV11-3
j_gene: TRBJ2-1
d_gene: TRBD2
len: 19
abundance: .
CDR3nt: TGTGCCAGCAGCTTAGATCGGGCACCCCAGGGACTAGCTCGCAATGAGCAGTTCTTC
CDR3aa: CASSLDRAPQGLARNEQFF

v_gene: TRBV27
j_gene: TRBJ2-1
d_gene: .
len: 13
abundance: .
CDR3nt: TGTGCCAGCAGTTTCGATGCTGCTAATGAGCAGTTCTTC
CDR3aa: CASSFDAANEQFF

v_gene: TRBV6-4
j_gene: TRBJ1-6
d_gene: TRBD1
len: 15
abundance: .
CDR3nt: TGTGCCAGCAGCCCCTCGGACAGGGGACAATCACCCCTCCACTTT
CDR3aa: CASSPSDRGQSPLHF

v_gene: TRBV6-2/TRBV6-3
j_gene: TRBJ1-2
d_gene: .
len: 13
abundance: .
CDR3nt: TGTGCCAGCAGGGAGACGTCTAACTATGGCTACACCTTC
CDR3aa: CASRETSNYGYTF

v_gene: TRBV7-2
j_gene: TRBJ2-7
d_gene: .
len: 13
abundance: .
CDR3nt: TGTGCCAGCAGCGTAGCGTCTGACTACGAGCAGTACTTC
CDR3aa: CASSVASDYEQYF

v_gene: TRBV27
j_gene: TRBJ1-1
d_gene: .
len: 11
abundance: few
CDR3nt: TGTGCCAGCTTCTCCGGGACTGAAGCTTTCTTT
CDR3aa: CASFSGTEAFF

v_gene: TRBV12-3/TRBV12-4
j_gene: TRBJ1-2
d_gene: TRBD1
len: 15
abundance: .
CDR3nt: TGTGCCAGCAGTCCTACAGGGGTTGTGGTAGGTGGCTACACCTTC
CDR3aa: CASSPTGVVVGGYTF

v_gene: TRBV28
j_gene: TRBJ1-2
d_gene: .
len: 14
abundance: few
CDR3nt: TGTGCCAGCAGAGGGGGGGGCGCCGGGAATGGCTACACCTTC
CDR3aa: CASRGGGAGNGYTF

v_gene: TRBV20-1
j_gene: TRBJ2-7
d_gene: TRBD1
len: 12
abundance: .
CDR3nt: TGCAGTGCTAAGGGACAGACTCACGAGCAGTACTTC
CDR3aa: CSAKGQTHEQYF

v_gene: TRBV6-2/TRBV6-3
j_gene: TRBJ2-5
d_gene: .
len: 14
abundance: .
CDR3nt: TGTGCCAGCAGTTCAGGGGACTGGCAGGAGACCCAGTACTTC
CDR3aa: CASSSGDWQETQYF

v_gene: TRBV6-2/TRBV6-3
j_gene: TRBJ2-7
d_gene: .
len: 16
abundance: few
CDR3nt: TGTGCCAGCAGTTACTCGAAACAGGGAAGTGGCTACGAGCAGTACTTC
CDR3aa: CASSYSKQGSGYEQYF

v_gene: TRBV7-2
j_gene: TRBJ2-7
d_gene: .
len: 15
abundance: .
CDR3nt: TGTGCCAGCAGTTTAGGGGTATCGAGCTCCTACGAGCAGTACTTC
CDR3aa: CASSLGVSSSYEQYF

v_gene: TRBV27
j_gene: TRBJ2-1
d_gene: .
len: 12
abundance: few
CDR3nt: TGTGCCAGCAGTTCCAGCAACAATGAGCAGTTCTTC
CDR3aa: CASSSSNNEQFF

v_gene: TRBV7-2
j_gene: TRBJ1-4
d_gene: .
len: 15
abundance: .
CDR3nt: TGTGCCAGCAGCCCCAACAGTAGAGCCCGGGAAAAACTGTTTTTT
CDR3aa: CASSPNSRAREKLFF

v_gene: TRBV7-3
j_gene: TRBJ2-7
d_gene: .
len: 16
abundance: .
CDR3nt: TGTGCCAGCAGCCAGACCGCCGGGACGACCCCCTACGAGCAGTACTTC
CDR3aa: CASSQTAGTTPYEQYF

v_gene: TRBV19
j_gene: TRBJ2-3
d_gene: .
len: 14
abundance: .
CDR3nt: TGTGCCAGTAGTAGCCGCTCTAGCACAGATACGCAGTATTTT
CDR3aa: CASSSRSSTDTQYF

v_gene: TRBV20-1
j_gene: TRBJ1-2
d_gene: .
len: 13
abundance: .
CDR3nt: TGCAGTACCCCTAGACAGGTGGTTGGTGGCTACACCTTC
CDR3aa: CSTPRQVVGGYTF

v_gene: TRBV7-9
j_gene: TRBJ2-5
d_gene: TRBD1
len: 19
abundance: .
CDR3nt: TGTGCCAGCAGCTTAGCGTTGGGAACAGGGGAGTCGGCCAAAGAGACCCAGTACTTC
CDR3aa: CASSLALGTGESAKETQYF

v_gene: TRBV5-1
j_gene: TRBJ1-4
d_gene: TRBD1
len: 15
abundance: .
CDR3nt: TGCGCCAGCAGCTCCCTACAGGGGAGTAATGAAAAACTGTTTTTT
CDR3aa: CASSSLQGSNEKLFF

v_gene: TRBV18
j_gene: TRBJ2-1
d_gene: TRBD2
len: 15
abundance: .
CDR3nt: TGTGCCAGCTCACCGGGGACTAGTCGATTCACTGAGCAGTTCTTC
CDR3aa: CASSPGTSRFTEQFF

v_gene: TRBV11-2
j_gene: TRBJ1-5
d_gene: .
len: 14
abundance: .
CDR3nt: TGTGCCAGCAGCTTATTCGGGGGTAATCAGCCCCAGCATTTT
CDR3aa: CASSLFGGNQPQHF

v_gene: TRBV6-2/TRBV6-3
j_gene: TRBJ2-2
d_gene: .
len: 13
abundance: .
CDR3nt: TGTGCCAGCAGGGGATGGAGGACCGGGGAGCTGTTTTTT
CDR3aa: CASRGWRTGELFF